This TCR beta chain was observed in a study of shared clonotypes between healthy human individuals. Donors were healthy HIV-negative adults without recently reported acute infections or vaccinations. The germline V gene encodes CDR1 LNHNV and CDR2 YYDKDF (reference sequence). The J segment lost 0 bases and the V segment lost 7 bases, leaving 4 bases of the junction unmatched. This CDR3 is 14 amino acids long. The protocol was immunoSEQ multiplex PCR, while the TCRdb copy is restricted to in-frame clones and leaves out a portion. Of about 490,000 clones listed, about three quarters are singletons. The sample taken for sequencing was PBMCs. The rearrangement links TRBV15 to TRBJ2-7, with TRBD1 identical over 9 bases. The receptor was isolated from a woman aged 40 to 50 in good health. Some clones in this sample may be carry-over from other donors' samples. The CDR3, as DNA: TGTGCCACCAAACAGGGGGCGAGCTCCTACGAGCAGTACTTC. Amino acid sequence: CATKQGASSYEQYF.